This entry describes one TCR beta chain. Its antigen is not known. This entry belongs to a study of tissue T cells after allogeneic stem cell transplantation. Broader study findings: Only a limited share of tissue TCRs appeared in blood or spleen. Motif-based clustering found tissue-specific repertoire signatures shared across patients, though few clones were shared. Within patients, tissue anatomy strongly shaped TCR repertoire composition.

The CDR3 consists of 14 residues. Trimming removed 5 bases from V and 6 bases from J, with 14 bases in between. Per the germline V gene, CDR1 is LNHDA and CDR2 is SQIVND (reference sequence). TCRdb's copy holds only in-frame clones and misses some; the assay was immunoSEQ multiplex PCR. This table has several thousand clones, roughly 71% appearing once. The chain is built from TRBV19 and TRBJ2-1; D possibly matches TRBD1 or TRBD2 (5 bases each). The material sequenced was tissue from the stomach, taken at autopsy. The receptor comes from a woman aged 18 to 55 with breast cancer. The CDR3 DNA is TGTGCCAGTAGTGCTCCCGGGACCATCAATGAGCAGTTCTTC. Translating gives CASSAPGTINEQFF.